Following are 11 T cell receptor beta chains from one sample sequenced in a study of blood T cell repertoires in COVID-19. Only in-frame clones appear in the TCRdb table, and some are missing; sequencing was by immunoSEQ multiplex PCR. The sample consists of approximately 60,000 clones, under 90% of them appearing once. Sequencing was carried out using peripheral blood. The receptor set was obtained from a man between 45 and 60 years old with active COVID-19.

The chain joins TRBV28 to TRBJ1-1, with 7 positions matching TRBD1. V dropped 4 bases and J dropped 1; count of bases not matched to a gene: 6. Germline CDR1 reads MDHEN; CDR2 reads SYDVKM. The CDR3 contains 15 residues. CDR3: CASSSLDRTNTEAFF. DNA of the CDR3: TGTGCCAGCAGTTCGTTGGACAGGACGAACACTGAAGCTTTCTTT.

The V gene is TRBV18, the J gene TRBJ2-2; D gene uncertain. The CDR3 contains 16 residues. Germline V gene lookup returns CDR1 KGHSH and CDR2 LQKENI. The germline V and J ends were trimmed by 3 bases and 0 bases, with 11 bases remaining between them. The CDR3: CASSPISVTNTGELFF. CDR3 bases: TGTGCCAGCTCACCCATTTCGGTCACGAACACCGGGGAGCTGTTTTTT.

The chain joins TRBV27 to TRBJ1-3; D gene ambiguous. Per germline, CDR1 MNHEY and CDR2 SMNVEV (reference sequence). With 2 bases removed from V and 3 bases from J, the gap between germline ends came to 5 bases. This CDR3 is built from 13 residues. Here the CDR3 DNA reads TGTGCCAGCAGTTTACAGCGTGGAAACACCATATATTTT. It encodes CASSLQRGNTIYF.

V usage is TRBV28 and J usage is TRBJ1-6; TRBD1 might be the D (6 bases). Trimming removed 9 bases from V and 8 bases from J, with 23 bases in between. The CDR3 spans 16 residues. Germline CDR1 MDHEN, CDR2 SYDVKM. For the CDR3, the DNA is TGTGCCAGTAGGGCGGCGGGGGCAGGGATCGATTCACCCCTCCACTTT. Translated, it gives CASRAAGAGIDSPLHF.

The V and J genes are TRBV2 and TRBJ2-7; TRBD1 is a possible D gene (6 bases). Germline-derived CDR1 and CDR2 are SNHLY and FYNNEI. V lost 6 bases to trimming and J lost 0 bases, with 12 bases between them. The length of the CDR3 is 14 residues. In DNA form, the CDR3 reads TGTGCCAGCAGACCGGGACACACCTCCTACGAGCAGTACTTC. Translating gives CASRPGHTSYEQYF.

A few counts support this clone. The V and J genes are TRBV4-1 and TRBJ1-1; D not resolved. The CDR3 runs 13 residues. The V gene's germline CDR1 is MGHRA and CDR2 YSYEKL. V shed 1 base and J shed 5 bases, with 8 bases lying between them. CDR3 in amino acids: CASSQVRGTEAFF. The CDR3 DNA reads TGCGCCAGCAGCCAAGTACGAGGGACTGAAGCTTTCTTT.

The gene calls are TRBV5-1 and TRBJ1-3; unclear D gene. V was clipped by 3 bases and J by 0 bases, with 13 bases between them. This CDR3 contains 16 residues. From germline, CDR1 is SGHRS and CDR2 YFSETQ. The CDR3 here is CASSSIDSDSGNTIYF. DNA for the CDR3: TGCGCCAGCAGCTCAATCGACTCAGACTCTGGAAACACCATATATTTT. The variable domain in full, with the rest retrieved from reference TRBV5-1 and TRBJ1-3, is KAGVTQTPRYLIKTRGQQVTLSCSPISGHRSVSWYQQTPGQGLQFLFEYFSETQRNKGNFPGRFSGRQFSNSRSEMNVSTLELGDSALYLCASSSIDSDSGNTIYFGEGSWLTVV.

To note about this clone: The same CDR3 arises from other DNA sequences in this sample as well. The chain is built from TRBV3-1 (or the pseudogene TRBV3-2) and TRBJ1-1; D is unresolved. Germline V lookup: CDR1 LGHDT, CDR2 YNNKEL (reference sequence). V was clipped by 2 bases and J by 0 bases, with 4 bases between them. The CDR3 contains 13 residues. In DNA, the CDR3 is TGTGCCAGCAGCCAATCTCTGAACACTGAAGCTTTCTTT. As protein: CASSQSLNTEAFF.

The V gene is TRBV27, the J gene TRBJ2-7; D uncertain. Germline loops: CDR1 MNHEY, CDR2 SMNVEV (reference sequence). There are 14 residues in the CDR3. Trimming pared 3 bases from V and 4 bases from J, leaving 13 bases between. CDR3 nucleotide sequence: TGTGCCAGCAGTTTGTCACGGGTAGGTTACGAGCAGTACTTC. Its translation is CASSLSRVGYEQYF.

This chain's CDR3 is CASSLGAVNYGYTF. CDR3 in DNA: TGTGCCAGCAGCTTAGGGGCCGTGAACTATGGCTACACCTTC. V usage is TRBV7-2 and J usage is TRBJ1-2; D remains ambiguous. Trimming stripped 1 base from V and 2 bases from J, with 8 bases between. Germline V CDR1 and CDR2: SGHTA, FQGNSA. This CDR3 comprises 14 residues.

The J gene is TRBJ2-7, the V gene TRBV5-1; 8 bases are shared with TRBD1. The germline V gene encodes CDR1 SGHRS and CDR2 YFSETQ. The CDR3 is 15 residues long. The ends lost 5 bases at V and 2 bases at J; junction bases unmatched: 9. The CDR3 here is CASRTSGQAPYEQYF. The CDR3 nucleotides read TGCGCCAGCAGGACGTCGGGACAGGCCCCCTACGAGCAGTACTTC.